This T cell receptor (beta chain) was documented in a study of sequential checkpoint blockade in melanoma. Only in-frame clones appear in the TCRdb table, and some are missing; sequencing was by immunoSEQ multiplex PCR. The table shows 35,000 to 45,000 clones, with around nine tenths occurring only once. As to treatment: randomized to nivolumab then ipilimumab (arm A) or the reverse (arm B). PBMC sorting kept live CD3+CD8+ cells without CD19 or CD56. This clonotype was sampled from a human donor with melanoma. The sequenced sample was CD8+ T cells sorted from blood (inferred from file names), obtained from a patient given nivolumab and ipilimumab in sequence.

This CDR3 is CASSSGPGLAGHEQYV. CDR3 bases: TGTGCCAGCAGCTCAGGTCCGGGACTAGCGGGCCACGAGCAGTACGTC. This chain links TRBV7-9 with TRBJ2-7; 12 bases are shared with TRBD2. Germline lookup yields CDR1 SEHNR and CDR2 FQNEAQ (reference sequence). This CDR3 contains 16 residues. Trimming at V came to 4 bases and at J to 5 bases, leaving 9 bases not matched to a gene.